Listed below are T cell receptor beta chains from one sample, sequenced in a study of CD8+ T cells in alopecia areata. Produced via immunoSEQ multiplex PCR; TCRdb's table is partial and in-frame only. This sample has approximately 300,000 clones, with 58% found just once. Specimen: CD4+ T cells sorted from blood, collected at week 24, from a patient treated with tofacitinib. The source is a human donor with alopecia areata. The CDR3 runs from the conserved cysteine through the conserved F or W. The D gene is left open where the match is weak. Only some rows state a clone size, as once, few, many or a class for expanded clones.

d_gene	abundance	v_gene	j_gene	CDR3nt	CDR3aa
.	few	TRBV29-1	TRBJ2-2	TGCAGCGTTGCTCGGGGGCACACCGGGGAGCTGTTTTTT	CSVARGHTGELFF
TRBD1	few	TRBV6-5	TRBJ1-3	TGTGCCAGCAGCCCTGACAGGGCTACTGGAAACACCATATATTTT	CASSPDRATGNTIYF
.	few	TRBV19	TRBJ1-1	TGTGCCAGTAGTATAGGCCCCAGATCAGCTGAAGCTTTCTTT	CASSIGPRSAEAFF
.	.	TRBV7-2	TRBJ1-1	TGTGCCAGCAGCCCCCTGGTCACGGGTCGAACTTTCTTT	CASSPLVTGRTFF
TRBD1	.	TRBV25-1	TRBJ1-2	TGTGCCAGCAGTGAATATGCCAGGGGACAGGGCTACACCTTC	CASSEYARGQGYTF
.	.	TRBV4-3	TRBJ1-2	TGCGCCAGCAGCCAAGATCAGGGCGCATCCTATGGCTACACCTTC	CASSQDQGASYGYTF
.	.	TRBV5-1	TRBJ2-3	TGCGCCAGCAGCTCAGGACGCAGCACAGATACGCAGTATTTT	CASSSGRSTDTQYF
TRBD2	.	TRBV7-9	TRBJ2-5	TGTGCCAGCAGCCGAGGACTAGAGACAACCCATCAGACCCAGTACTTC	CASSRGLETTHQTQYF
TRBD2	.	TRBV29-1	TRBJ2-4	TGCAGCGCCCAGCTAGCGGGGGGGCCGAACATTCAGTACTTC	CSAQLAGGPNIQYF
.	.	TRBV12-5	TRBJ2-5	TGTGCTAGTGGGAGTGGCGTGCCTCGGGGAGAGACCCAGTACTTC	CASGSGVPRGETQYF
.	.	TRBV11-3	TRBJ2-7	TGTGCCAGCATCGATGGGACGGTGGCCGACGAGCAGTACTTC	CASIDGTVADEQYF
.	.	TRBV25-1	TRBJ2-5	TGTGCCAGCAGTGTCCGGGACAACCAAGAGACCCAGTACTTC	CASSVRDNQETQYF
.	.	TRBV19	TRBJ1-6	TGTGCCAGTAGTGCCAAACAGGATTTGCCCCTCCACTTT	CASSAKQDLPLHF
TRBD2	.	TRBV4-2	TRBJ2-5	TGTGCCAGCAGCGACGTTAACCAAGCGGGAGCTACCCAGTACTTC	CASSDVNQAGATQYF
.	.	TRBV5-1	TRBJ2-3	TGCGCCAGCAGCCTGGGGGGATCCGACACAGATACGCAGTATTTT	CASSLGGSDTDTQYF
.	few	TRBV6-1	TRBJ1-2	TGTGCCAGCAGCCTCGCAGCTAACTATGGCTACACCTTC	CASSLAANYGYTF
.	.	TRBV5-6	TRBJ2-2	TGTGCCAGCAGCTTGAGCGATGCCGGGGAGCTGTTTTTT	CASSLSDAGELFF
TRBD2	.	TRBV15	TRBJ2-7	TGTGCCACCAGCAAGGGCGGAGCGGGGGTCCGCTACGAGCAGTACTTC	CATSKGGAGVRYEQYF
.	.	TRBV30	TRBJ1-1	TGTGCCTGGAGTCTCATCCCAGTTCCCCCTGAAGCTTTCTTT	CAWSLIPVPPEAFF
.	.	TRBV30	TRBJ2-1	TGTGCCTCCACCCCGGGGGCGCGGCGTGAGCAGTTCTTC	CASTPGARREQFF
.	once	TRBV5-1	TRBJ1-1	TGCGCCAGCAGCTTTTTGGAGTCCCCCGGGTACACTGAAGCTTTCTTT	CASSFLESPGYTEAFF
.	.	TRBV2	TRBJ2-5	TGTGCCAGCAGGGATGTCACAGGAGGAGAGACCCAGTACTTC	CASRDVTGGETQYF
.	.	TRBV29-1	TRBJ1-6	TGCAGCGCAAGGACCGGCTCAGTTTCACCCCTCCACTTT	CSARTGSVSPLHF
.	few	TRBV10-3	TRBJ1-2	TGTGCCATCAGTGGAGGGGATGGCTACACCTTC	CAISGGDGYTF
.	.	TRBV7-2	TRBJ2-7	TGTGCCAGCAGCTTAGGTGCGGGAAACGAGCAGTACTTC	CASSLGAGNEQYF
TRBD2	.	TRBV30	TRBJ2-5	TGTGCCTGGAGTGTGGGGGGGACTAGTCAAGAGACCCAGTACTTC	CAWSVGGTSQETQYF
.	.	TRBV29-1	TRBJ1-4	TGCAGCGTTAGGGTAGGCCGGGAAAAACTGTTTTTT	CSVRVGREKLFF
.	.	TRBV7-6	TRBJ2-3	TGTGCCAGCAGCCTCCGGGGCACTAGCACAGATACGCAGTATTTT	CASSLRGTSTDTQYF
.	.	TRBV5-4	TRBJ1-5	TGTGCCAGCAGCTTGAAGTATAGCAATCAGCCCCAGCATTTT	CASSLKYSNQPQHF
TRBD1	.	TRBV28	TRBJ1-5	TGTGCCAGCAGTGGGACAGGGGGACAGCCCCAGCATTTT	CASSGTGGQPQHF
.	.	TRBV7-7	TRBJ1-6	TGTGCTAGCAGCTCTGATAGGGGCTCACCCCTCCACTTT	CASSSDRGSPLHF
.	.	TRBV29-1	TRBJ1-2	TGCAGCGTTGAAGTTGTGGAGGGGGTCTCTGGCTACACCTTC	CSVEVVEGVSGYTF
.	once	TRBV7-2	TRBJ2-1	TGTGCCAGCAGCTCCAGTCCCACCAATGAGCAGTTCTTC	CASSSSPTNEQFF
TRBD1	.	TRBV29-1	TRBJ1-2	TGCAGCGTTGCTTATGACAGGGTAGGAAATGGCTACACCTTC	CSVAYDRVGNGYTF
.	.	TRBV28	TRBJ1-6	TGTGCCAGCAGTTGGGCAGGTCCAGATTCACCCCTCCACTTT	CASSWAGPDSPLHF
.	.	TRBV25-1	TRBJ2-7	TGTGCCAGCACAGACCTTTCCTACGAGCAGTACTTC	CASTDLSYEQYF
.	.	TRBV11-3	TRBJ1-5	TGTGCCAGCAGCTTAAGACAGCCCCAGCATTTT	CASSLRQPQHF
.	.	TRBV5-1	TRBJ2-6	TGCGCCAGCTCCACTGGGGCCAACGTCCTGACTTTC	CASSTGANVLTF
.	few	TRBV2	TRBJ2-2	TGTGCCAGCAGTGCACAGGTGGACACCGGGGAGCTGTTTTTT	CASSAQVDTGELFF
TRBD1	once	TRBV28	TRBJ1-2	TGTGCCAGCAGCATCGCCCAGGGGGTACCTGGCTACACCTTC	CASSIAQGVPGYTF
TRBD2	.	TRBV29-1	TRBJ2-7	TGCAGCGTCCCCGGGGGGGCAGATGAGCAGTACTTC	CSVPGGADEQYF
.	.	TRBV4-1	TRBJ2-3	TGCGCCAGCAGCCAAGTGGGTTTGTTAACGCAGTATTTT	CASSQVGLLTQYF
.	.	TRBV28	TRBJ2-3	TGTGCCGGCCAAAGGGGGAGCAGCACAGATACGCAGTATTTT	CAGQRGSSTDTQYF
TRBD1	few	TRBV28	TRBJ1-1	TGTGCCAGCAGTCGGGGACAGGGAAAAGCTTTCTTT	CASSRGQGKAFF
TRBD2	.	TRBV4-2	TRBJ2-2	TGTGCCAGCAGCCAAGAACGGGGGGACACCGGGGAGCTGTTTTTT	CASSQERGDTGELFF
TRBD2	.	TRBV9	TRBJ2-3	TGTGCCAGCAGCGTAAGCGTTCGGACTAGCGGCACAGATACGCAGTATTTT	CASSVSVRTSGTDTQYF
TRBD1	.	TRBV30	TRBJ1-1	TGTGCCTGGACCGTCCCCCAACAGGGGGCTGTCGAGAACACTGAAGCTTTCTTT	CAWTVPQQGAVENTEAFF
TRBD1	.	TRBV30	TRBJ1-1	TGTGCCTGGAGGGGGACAGGGTACACTGAAGCTTTCTTT	CAWRGTGYTEAFF
TRBD1	.	TRBV29-1	TRBJ2-3	TGCAGCGTGCGAACAGGGGATCCCACAGATACGCAGTATTTT	CSVRTGDPTDTQYF
.	.	TRBV15	TRBJ2-2	TGTGCCACCAGCAGAGATATATTAGACAGTCGTCGGGGCACCGGGGAGCTGTTTTTT	CATSRDILDSRRGTGELFF
TRBD2	.	TRBV6-5	TRBJ2-7	TGTGCCAGCAGTTACTCCCTAGCGGGCACCTACGAGCAGTACTTC	CASSYSLAGTYEQYF
.	once	TRBV2	TRBJ2-2	TGTGCCAGCAGTGCCTTAACGAACACCGGGGAGCTGTTTTTT	CASSALTNTGELFF
.	.	TRBV23-1	TRBJ1-5	TGCGCCAGCAGTCAATCGGGGGGGAATCAGCCCCAGCATTTT	CASSQSGGNQPQHF
TRBD2	.	TRBV28	TRBJ2-7	TGTGCCACCGAAACTAGCGGGGGGACCTACGAGCAGTACTTC	CATETSGGTYEQYF
.	.	TRBV19	TRBJ1-2	TGTGCCAGTAGCCACGGGACGCCGGGTAGGGGCTACACCTTC	CASSHGTPGRGYTF